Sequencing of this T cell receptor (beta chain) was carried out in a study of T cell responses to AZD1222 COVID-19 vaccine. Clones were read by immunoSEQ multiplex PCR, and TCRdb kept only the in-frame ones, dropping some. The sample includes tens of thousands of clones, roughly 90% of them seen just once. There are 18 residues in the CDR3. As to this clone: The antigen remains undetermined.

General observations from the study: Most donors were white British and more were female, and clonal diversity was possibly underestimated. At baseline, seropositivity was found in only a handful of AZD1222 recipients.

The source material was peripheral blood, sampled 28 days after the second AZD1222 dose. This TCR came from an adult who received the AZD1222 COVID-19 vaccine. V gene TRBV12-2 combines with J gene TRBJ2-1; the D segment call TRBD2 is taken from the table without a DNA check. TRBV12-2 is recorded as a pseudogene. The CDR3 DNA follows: TGTGCAAGTCGCTTAGCGAAGTCCGGGGGCGGGAGGGGAGATGAGCAGTTCTTC. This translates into CASRLAKSGGGRGDEQFF.